This T cell receptor (beta chain) was captured by sequencing in a study of OX40 agonist ivuxolimab in advanced cancers. Study-level information: Hepatocellular carcinoma, melanoma, renal cell or head and neck cancer affected the dose-escalation patients.

Of note for this clone: Its antigen is currently unknown.

Trimming removed 4 bases from V and 4 bases from J; junction bases left unmatched: 10. The CDR3 has 15 amino acids. The germline CDR1 and CDR2 sequences are SGHTS and YDEGEE. Overall study results and limits: Also present in some nonresponders was a low level of normalized T-cell clonal expansion. The expanded peripheral T cells' antigen specificity was not determined.

Here immunoSEQ multiplex PCR was the method, and the copy in TCRdb shows in-frame clones only, minus some. The sample consists of 41,000 or so clones, 85% of them appearing once. The starting material was CD4+ or CD8+ T cells sorted from blood, obtained in a trial of the OX40 agonist ivuxolimab. This sequence originates from an adult with an advanced solid tumor such as melanoma, head and neck, liver or kidney cancer. The V gene is TRBV5-8, the J gene TRBJ2-7; 8 positions match TRBD2. For the CDR3, the DNA is TGTGCCAGCAGCACCCGAATAGCGGGGCTATACGAGCAGTACTTC. This encodes CASSTRIAGLYEQYF.